This T cell receptor (beta chain) was identified in a study of CD8 T cells in Susac syndrome. Notes on the study in general: The study recognized that the number of individuals in its TCR sequencing and HLA analysis was relatively small.

TCR beta sequences were obtained from blood CD8+ and CD4+ T cells. As for this clonotype: What it recognizes is unknown.

V shed 6 bases and J 3 bases; nucleotides not matched to a gene: 4. The CDR3 is made up of 13 amino acids. Roughly 0.45 to 1 ug RNA was reverse transcribed with random hexamers. TCR beta CDR3 was amplified by immunoSEQ covering 54 Vbeta and 13 Jbeta. TCRdb redid the calling of the immunoSEQ multiplex PCR reads with MiXCR, one entry per CDR3 protein. This table has about 66,000 distinct CDR3 sequences, approximately 93% appearing once. The sample comprised CD8+ T cells from PBMCs. This chain uses TRBV12-3 or TRBV12-4 with TRBJ2-7; 8 nucleotides match TRBD2. This receptor was taken from a human donor with multiple sclerosis. The CDR3 loop reads CASRLLADYEQYF. In DNA form, the CDR3 reads TGTGCCAGCAGATTACTAGCGGACTACGAGCAGTACTTC.